This T cell receptor (beta chain) is drawn from a study of blood T cell repertoires in COVID-19. Turning to the study itself: Specimens from acute and convalescent COVID-19 originated in the United States, Italy and Spain. T cells, B-cell-depleted T cells, or PBMCs supplied cDNA or gDNA.

Authors' data handling: Reference gene primer amplification gave estimated nucleated cell counts. Profiled with immunoSEQ multiplex PCR; TCRdb holds only in-frame clones, not every one. The V and J calls and clone size are taken from that table; D and trimming were inferred from the DNA. The sample lists 380,000 or so clones; roughly 90% were seen once. Germline V lookup: CDR1 SGHVS, CDR2 FQNEAQ. V lost 5 bases to trimming and J lost 4 bases, with 11 bases between them. The CDR3 runs 13 residues. Source material: peripheral blood. The rearrangement uses TRBV7-8 and TRBJ1-1; TRBD1 is a possible D gene (5 bases). This clonotype was obtained from a man aged 35-49 years with acute or convalescent COVID-19. CDR3 DNA: TGTGCCAGCAGCCGGGACTGGGGCACTGAAGCTTTCTTT. As protein: CASSRDWGTEAFF.